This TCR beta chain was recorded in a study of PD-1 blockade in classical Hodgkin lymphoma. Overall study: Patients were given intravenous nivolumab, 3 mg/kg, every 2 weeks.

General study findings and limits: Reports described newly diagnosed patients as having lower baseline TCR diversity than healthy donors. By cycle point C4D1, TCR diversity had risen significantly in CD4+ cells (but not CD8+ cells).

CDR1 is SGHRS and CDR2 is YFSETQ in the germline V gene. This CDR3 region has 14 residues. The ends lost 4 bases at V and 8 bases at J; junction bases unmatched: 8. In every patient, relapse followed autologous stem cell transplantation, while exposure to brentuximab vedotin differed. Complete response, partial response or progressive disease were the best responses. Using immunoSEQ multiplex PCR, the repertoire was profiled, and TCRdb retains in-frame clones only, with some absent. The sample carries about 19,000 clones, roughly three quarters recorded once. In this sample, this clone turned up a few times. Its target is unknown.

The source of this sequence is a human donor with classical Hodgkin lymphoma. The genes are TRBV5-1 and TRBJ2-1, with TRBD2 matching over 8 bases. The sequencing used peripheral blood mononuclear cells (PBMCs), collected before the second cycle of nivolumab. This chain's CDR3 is CASSRRGGIDEQFF. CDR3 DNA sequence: TGCGCCAGCAGCCGCCGGGGGGGCATCGATGAGCAGTTCTTC.